The clone carrying this TCR beta chain has just a few counts. Its cognate antigen is unknown. Using unique molecular identifiers, the investigators prepared the TCRbeta library. MiXCR, applied by TCRdb to the PCR reads, yields one record per CDR3 protein. The sample carries fewer than 750,000 distinct CDR3 sequences, more than 20% recorded once. The CDR3 totals 15 residues. V was clipped by 5 bases and J by 5 bases, with 18 bases between them. This entry belongs to a study of T-cell reconstitution after alpha-beta-depleted transplantation in children. Findings and limits, study-wide: Surviving recipient T cells and intrathymic progenitors accounted for some patients' high TCRbeta diversity at day 60.

Sequenced material: PBMCs, mostly from graft donor cells, taken 360 days after TCRalphabeta/CD19-depleted stem cell transplant. V and J are TRBV12-3 or TRBV12-4 and TRBJ1-1; a weak D match, TRBD1 (6 bases). This receptor was taken from a boy younger than two who had a stem cell transplant for acute myeloid leukemia, so the T cells may come from the graft donor. The CDR3 DNA sequence: TGTGCCAGCAGTACAAGACAGATCCAGGGGACTGAAGCTTTCTTT. It is translated as CASSTRQIQGTEAFF.